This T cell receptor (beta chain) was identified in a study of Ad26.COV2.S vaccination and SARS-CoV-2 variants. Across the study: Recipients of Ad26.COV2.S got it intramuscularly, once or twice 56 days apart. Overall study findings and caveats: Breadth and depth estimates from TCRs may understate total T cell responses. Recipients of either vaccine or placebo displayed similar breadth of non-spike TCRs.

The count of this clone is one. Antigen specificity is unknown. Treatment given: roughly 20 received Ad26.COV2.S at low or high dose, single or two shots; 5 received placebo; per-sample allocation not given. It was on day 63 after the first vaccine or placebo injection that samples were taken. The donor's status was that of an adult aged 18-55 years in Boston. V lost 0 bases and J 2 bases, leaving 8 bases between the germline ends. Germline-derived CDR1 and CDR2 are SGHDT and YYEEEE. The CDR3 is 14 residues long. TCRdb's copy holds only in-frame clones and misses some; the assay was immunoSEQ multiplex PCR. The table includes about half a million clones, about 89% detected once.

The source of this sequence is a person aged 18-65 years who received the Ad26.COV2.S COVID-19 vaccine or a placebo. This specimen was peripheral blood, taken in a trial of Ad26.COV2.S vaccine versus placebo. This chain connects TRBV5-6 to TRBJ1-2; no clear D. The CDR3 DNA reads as TGTGCCAGCAGCTTGGCTACAGCCAACTATGGCTACACCTTC. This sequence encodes CASSLATANYGYTF.